Presented here are 3 T cell receptor beta chains from one specimen sequenced in a study of kidney transplant recipient with SARS-CoV-2 infection. TCRdb reanalysed the reads using MiXCR and keeps one entry per CDR3 protein. Of some 220,000 distinct CDR3 sequences detected, under 35% appear once; the ten largest clones hold roughly 7.3%. The input for sequencing was a blood sample, taken at baseline and on roughly day 110 from a kidney transplant recipient. The source of these receptors is a male patient aged 30 to 39 who had COVID-19 and was a kidney transplant recipient. The graft donor may have contributed some T cells.

This clonotype was seen repeatedly, ten times or more. The chain uses TRBV27 and TRBJ2-7, with 8 bases that match TRBD1. The J segment lost 3 bases and the V segment lost 1 base, leaving 5 bases of the junction unmatched. The germline gives CDR1 MNHEY, CDR2 SMNVEV (reference sequence). This CDR3 has 15 residues. The CDR3 coding sequence is TGTGCCAGCAGTTTATGGGGACAGGAGGGCTACGAGCAGTACTTC. It translates to CASSLWGQEGYEQYF.

With regard to this clonotype: Relative to the germline gene, one junction end is altered; a read error may explain this. The J gene is TRBJ2-2, the V gene TRBV24-1; D unresolved. This CDR3 contains 14 residues. Looked up from germline, CDR1 is KGHDR and CDR2 is SFDVKD. The CDR3 DNA reads TGTGCCGCCAGTGACTTTAAGCACACCGGGGAGCTGTTTTTT. As protein: CAASDFKHTGELFF.

This clonotype was found many times. The rearrangement links TRBV15 to TRBJ2-7; TRBD2 agrees at 11 bases. Trimming at V came to 3 bases and at J to 5 bases, leaving 9 bases not matched to a gene. The CDR3 is 16 residues long. Germline CDR1 is LNHNV and CDR2 is YYDKDF (reference sequence). The CDR3 nucleotides read TGTGCCACCAGCAGGACGGGACTAGCGGTACGGGACGAGCAGTACTTC. Residues: CATSRTGLAVRDEQYF.